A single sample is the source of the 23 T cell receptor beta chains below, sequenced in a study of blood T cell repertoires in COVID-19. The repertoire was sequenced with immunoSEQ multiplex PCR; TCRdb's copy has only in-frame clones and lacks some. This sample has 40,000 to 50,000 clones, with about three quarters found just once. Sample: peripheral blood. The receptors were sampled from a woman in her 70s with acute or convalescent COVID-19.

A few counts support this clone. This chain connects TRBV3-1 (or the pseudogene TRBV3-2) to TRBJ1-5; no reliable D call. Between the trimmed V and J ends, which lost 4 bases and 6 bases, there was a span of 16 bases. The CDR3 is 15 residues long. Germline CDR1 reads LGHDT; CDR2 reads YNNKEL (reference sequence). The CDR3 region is CASSPPGRIGQPQHF. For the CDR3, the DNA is TGTGCCAGCAGCCCCCCTGGGCGCATCGGTCAGCCCCAGCATTTT.

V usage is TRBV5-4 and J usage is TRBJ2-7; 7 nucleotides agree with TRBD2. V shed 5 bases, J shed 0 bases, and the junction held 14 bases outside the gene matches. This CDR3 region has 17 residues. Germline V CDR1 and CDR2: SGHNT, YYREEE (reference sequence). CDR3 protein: CASSLGTSGGSSYEQYF. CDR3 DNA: TGTGCCAGCAGTCTGGGGACGTCGGGAGGCAGCTCCTACGAGCAGTACTTC.

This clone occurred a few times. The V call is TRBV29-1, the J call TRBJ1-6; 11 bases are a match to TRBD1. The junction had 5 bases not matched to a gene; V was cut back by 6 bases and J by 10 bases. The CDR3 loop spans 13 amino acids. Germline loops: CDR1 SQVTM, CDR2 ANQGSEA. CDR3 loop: CSVGRDRGSPLHF. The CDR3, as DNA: TGCAGCGTCGGCAGGGACAGGGGGTCACCCCTCCACTTT. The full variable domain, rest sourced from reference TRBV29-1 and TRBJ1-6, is SAVISQKPSRDICQRGTSLTIQCQVDSQVTMMFWYRQQPGQSLTLIATANQGSEATYESGFVIDKFPISRPNLTFSTLTVSNMSPEDSSIYLCSVGRDRGSPLHFGNGTRLTVT.

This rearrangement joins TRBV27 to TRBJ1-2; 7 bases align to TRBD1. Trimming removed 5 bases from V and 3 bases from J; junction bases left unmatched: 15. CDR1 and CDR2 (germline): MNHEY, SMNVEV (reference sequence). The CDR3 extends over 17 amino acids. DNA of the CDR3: TGTGCCAGCAGTCCGACAGGGAAGGAAGGGCGACACTATGGCTACACCTTC. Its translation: CASSPTGKEGRHYGYTF.

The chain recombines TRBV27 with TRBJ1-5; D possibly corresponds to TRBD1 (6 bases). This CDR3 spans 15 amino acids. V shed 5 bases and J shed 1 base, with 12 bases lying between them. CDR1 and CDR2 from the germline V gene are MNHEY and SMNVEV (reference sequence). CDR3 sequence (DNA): TGTGCCAGCAGTCCCAGGGGCGGCAGCAATCAGCCCCAGCATTTT. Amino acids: CASSPRGGSNQPQHF.

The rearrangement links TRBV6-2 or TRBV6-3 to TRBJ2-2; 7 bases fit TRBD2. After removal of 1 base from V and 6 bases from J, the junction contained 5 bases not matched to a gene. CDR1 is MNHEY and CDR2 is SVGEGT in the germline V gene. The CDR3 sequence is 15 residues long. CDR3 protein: CASSYFVGGAGELFF. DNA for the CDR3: TGTGCCAGCAGTTACTTCGTGGGAGGGGCCGGGGAGCTGTTTTTT.

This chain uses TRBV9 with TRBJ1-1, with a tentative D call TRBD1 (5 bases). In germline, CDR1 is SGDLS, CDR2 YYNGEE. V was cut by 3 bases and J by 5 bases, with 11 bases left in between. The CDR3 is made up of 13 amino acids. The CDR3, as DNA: TGTGCCAGCAGCGCTCAGGGAAGAACTGAAGCTTTCTTT. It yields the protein CASSAQGRTEAFF.

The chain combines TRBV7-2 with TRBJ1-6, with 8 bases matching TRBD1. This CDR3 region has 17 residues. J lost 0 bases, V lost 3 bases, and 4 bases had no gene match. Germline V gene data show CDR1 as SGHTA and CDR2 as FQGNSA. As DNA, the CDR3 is TGTGCCAGCAGCTTCGGGACAGGTGGCTCCTATAATTCACCCCTCCACTTT. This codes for CASSFGTGGSYNSPLHF. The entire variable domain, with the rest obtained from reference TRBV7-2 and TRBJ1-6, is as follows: GAGVSQSPSNKVTEKGKDVELRCDPISGHTALYWYRQSLGQGLEFLIYFQGNSAPDKSGLPSDRFSAERTGGSVSTLTIQRTQQEDSAVYLCASSFGTGGSYNSPLHFGNGTRLTVT.

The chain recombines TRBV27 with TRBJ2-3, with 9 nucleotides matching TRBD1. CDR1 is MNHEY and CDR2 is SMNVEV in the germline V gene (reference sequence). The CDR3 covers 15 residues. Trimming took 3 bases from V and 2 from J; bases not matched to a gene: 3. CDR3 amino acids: CASSFTGGNTDTQYF. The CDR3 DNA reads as TGTGCCAGCAGTTTCACAGGGGGCAACACAGATACGCAGTATTTT.

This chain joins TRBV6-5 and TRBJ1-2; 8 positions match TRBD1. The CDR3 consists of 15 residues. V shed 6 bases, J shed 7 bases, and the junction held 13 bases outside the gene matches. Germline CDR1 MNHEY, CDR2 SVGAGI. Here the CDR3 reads CASSQQGGGIGGYTF. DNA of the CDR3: TGTGCCAGCAGCCAACAGGGGGGTGGTATTGGTGGCTACACCTTC.

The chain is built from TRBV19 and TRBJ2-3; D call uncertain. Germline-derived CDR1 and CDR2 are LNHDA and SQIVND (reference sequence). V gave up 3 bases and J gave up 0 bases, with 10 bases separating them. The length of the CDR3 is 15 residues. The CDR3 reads CASSINFLSTDTQYF. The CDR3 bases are TGTGCCAGTAGTATTAATTTCCTCAGCACAGATACGCAGTATTTT.

The CDR3: CASSLVEGVGYTF. DNA of the CDR3: TGTGCCAGCAGCTTAGTTGAAGGAGTTGGCTACACCTTC. The V and J genes are TRBV7-2 and TRBJ1-2; D not resolved. The CDR3 contains 13 residues. The germline V gene has CDR1 SGHTA and CDR2 FQGNSA. The V and J ends lost 1 base and 7 bases respectively, with 10 bases between them.

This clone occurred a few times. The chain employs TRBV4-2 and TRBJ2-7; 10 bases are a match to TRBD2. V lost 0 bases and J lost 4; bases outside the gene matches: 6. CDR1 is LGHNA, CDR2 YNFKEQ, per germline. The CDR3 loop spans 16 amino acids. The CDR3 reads CASSQDGGLANYEQYF. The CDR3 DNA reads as TGTGCCAGCAGCCAAGATGGGGGACTAGCGAATTACGAGCAGTACTTC.

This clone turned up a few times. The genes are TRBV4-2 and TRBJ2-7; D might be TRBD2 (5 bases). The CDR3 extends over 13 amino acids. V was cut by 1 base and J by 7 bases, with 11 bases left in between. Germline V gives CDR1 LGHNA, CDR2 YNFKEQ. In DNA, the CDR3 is TGTGCCAGCAGCCAAGTAAGCGGAATGGAGCAGTACTTC. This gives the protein CASSQVSGMEQYF.

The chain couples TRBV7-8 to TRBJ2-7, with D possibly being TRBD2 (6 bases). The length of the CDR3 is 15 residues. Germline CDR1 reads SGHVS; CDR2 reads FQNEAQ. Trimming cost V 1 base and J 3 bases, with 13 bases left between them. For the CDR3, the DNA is TGTGCCAGCAGCTTAGTTGCCGGGGGAGGCTACGAGCAGTACTTC. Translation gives CASSLVAGGGYEQYF.

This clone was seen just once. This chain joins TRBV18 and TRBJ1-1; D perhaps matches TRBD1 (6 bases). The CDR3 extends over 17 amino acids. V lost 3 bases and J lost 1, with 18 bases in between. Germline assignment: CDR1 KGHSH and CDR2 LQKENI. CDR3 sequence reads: CASSPRSLTGSNTEAFF. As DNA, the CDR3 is TGTGCCAGCTCACCCCGATCTCTGACAGGATCGAACACTGAAGCTTTCTTT.

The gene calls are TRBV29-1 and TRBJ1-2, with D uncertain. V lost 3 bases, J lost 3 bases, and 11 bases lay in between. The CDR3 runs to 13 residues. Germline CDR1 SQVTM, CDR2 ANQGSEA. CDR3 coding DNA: TGCAGCGTTGATCGTCCCGGGGACTATGGCTACACCTTC. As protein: CSVDRPGDYGYTF.

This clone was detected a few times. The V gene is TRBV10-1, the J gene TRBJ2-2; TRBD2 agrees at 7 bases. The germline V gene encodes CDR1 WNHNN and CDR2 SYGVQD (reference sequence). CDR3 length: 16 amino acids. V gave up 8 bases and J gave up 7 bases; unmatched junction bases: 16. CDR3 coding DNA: TGCGCCAGCCCGGACGGGGCGGGAGAGGGAAACGGGGAGCTGTTTTTT. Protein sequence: CASPDGAGEGNGELFF.

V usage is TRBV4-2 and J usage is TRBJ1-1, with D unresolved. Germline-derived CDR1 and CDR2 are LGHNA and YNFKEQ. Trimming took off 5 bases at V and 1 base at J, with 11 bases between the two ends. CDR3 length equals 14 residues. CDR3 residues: CASSFVPGNTEAFF. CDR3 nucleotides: TGTGCCAGCAGCTTCGTTCCGGGGAACACTGAAGCTTTCTTT.

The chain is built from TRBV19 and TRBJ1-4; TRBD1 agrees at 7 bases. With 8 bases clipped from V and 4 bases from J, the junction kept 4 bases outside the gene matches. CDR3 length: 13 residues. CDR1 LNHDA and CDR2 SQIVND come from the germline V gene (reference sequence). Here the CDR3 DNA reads TGTGCCAGTTCCGGGACAGTTAATGAAAAACTGTTTTTT. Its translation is CASSGTVNEKLFF.

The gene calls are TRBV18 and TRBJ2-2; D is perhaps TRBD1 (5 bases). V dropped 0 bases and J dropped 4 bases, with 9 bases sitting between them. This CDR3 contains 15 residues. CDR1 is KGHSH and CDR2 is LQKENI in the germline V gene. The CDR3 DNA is TGTGCCAGCTCACCACCGGCAGGGTCCACCGGGGAGCTGTTTTTT. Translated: CASSPPAGSTGELFF.

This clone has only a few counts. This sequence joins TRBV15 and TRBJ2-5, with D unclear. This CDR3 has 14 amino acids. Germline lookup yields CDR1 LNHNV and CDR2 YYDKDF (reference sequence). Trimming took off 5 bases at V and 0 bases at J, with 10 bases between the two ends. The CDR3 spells CATSRPQDQETQYF. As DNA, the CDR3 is TGTGCCACCAGCCGCCCTCAGGACCAAGAGACCCAGTACTTC. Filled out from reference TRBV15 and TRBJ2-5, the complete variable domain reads DAMVIQNPRYQVTQFGKPVTLSCSQTLNHNVMYWYQQKSSQAPKLLFHYYDKDFNNEADTPDNFQSRRPNTSFCFLDIRSPGLGDTAMYLCATSRPQDQETQYFGPGTRLLVL.

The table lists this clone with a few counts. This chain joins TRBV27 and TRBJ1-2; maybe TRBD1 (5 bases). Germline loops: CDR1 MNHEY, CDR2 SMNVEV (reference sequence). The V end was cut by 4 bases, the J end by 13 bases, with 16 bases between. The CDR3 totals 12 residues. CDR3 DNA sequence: TGTGCCAGCAGTTGGGATGGAGGGGCGGTCACCTTC. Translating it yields CASSWDGGAVTF.